What follows describes a single TCR beta chain. The record originates from a study of technical replicates of blood from a handful of donors. Assay: immunoSEQ multiplex PCR; the TCRdb copy retains only in-frame clones and omits some. The data hold roughly 80,000 clones, with 89% observed a single time. The length of the CDR3 is 16 residues. Germline V gene sequence: CDR1 MDHEN, CDR2 SYDVKM. The V segment lost 2 bases and the J segment 7 bases; nucleotides outside the gene matches: 9. Material for sequencing was T cells isolated from PBMCs. The chain employs TRBV28 and TRBJ1-5, with 9 bases that match TRBD1. The source of this sequence is a human donor in good health. In DNA, the CDR3 is TGTGCCAGCAGTTTAAGCAAACAGGGGGCAGGACAGCCCCAGCATTTT. Amino acids: CASSLSKQGAGQPQHF.